This TCR beta chain was identified in a study of metastatic and nonmetastatic thyroid tumors. Study-level background: Repertoires were compared across blood and tumor or nodule tissue from malignant and benign thyroid patients.

Authors' processing steps: Variation in CDR3 across clinicopathological groups served as the basis for constructing a distant-metastasis classifier in papillary thyroid cancer. TCRdb re-called clones via MiXCR from the PCR reads. TCRdb, not the authors, supplied the V and J calls. This table has roughly 40,000 clones, approximately 17% appearing once. This clone has more than one count but fewer than ten. It may be a read error: a sequence one base away is much more abundant. Patients underwent thyroid surgery, and none had received any treatment before it. The sequence was obtained from a female donor with papillary thyroid cancer or a benign thyroid nodule (not recorded which). Some clones in this sample may be carry-over from other donors' samples. Sample: tumor tissue.

In DNA form, the CDR3 reads TGTGCCAGCAGTGAAGGGCGGAGTCAGCCCCAGCATTTT. Translating gives CASSEGRSQPQHF. V is TRBV2 and J is TRBJ1-5; D gene ambiguous. In germline, CDR1 is SNHLY, CDR2 FYNNEI. The V gene lost 1 base and the J gene lost 6 bases, with 7 bases spanning the gap. The CDR3 runs to 13 residues.